This TCR beta chain was found in a study of T-cell reconstitution after alpha-beta-depleted transplantation in children. Study-wide results and limits: Approximately two months post-transplant, alpha-beta T cells reportedly originated from several hundred expanded graft clones. From newly produced T cells came most of the T-cell counts and diversity one year after transplant. Day-60 TCRbeta diversity that was high in some patients was derived from surviving recipient T cells and thymic progenitors.

Preparation of the TCRbeta library used unique molecular identifiers. TCRdb reanalysed the PCR reads using MiXCR and keeps one entry per CDR3 protein. There are about 1,000,000 distinct CDR3 sequences in the sample; roughly 29% occur only once, and around 30% lies in the top ten. This clonotype was picked up a small number of times. Its antigen is currently unknown. At one boundary the junction diverges from the germline segment, which might be a read error. The sequencing used PBMCs, mostly from graft donor cells, collected 360 days after TCRalphabeta/CD19-depleted stem cell transplant. The clonotype comes from a boy under two years old who had a stem cell transplant for SCID, so the T cells may come from the graft donor.

For the CDR3, the DNA is TGCGCCAGCAGCCAATCGAACACCGGGGAGCTGTTTTTT. It codes for CASSQSNTGELFF. The chain has TRBV3-1 and TRBJ2-2; no clear D gene. CDR3 length: 13 residues. Germline CDR1 is LGHDT and CDR2 is YNNKEL (reference sequence).